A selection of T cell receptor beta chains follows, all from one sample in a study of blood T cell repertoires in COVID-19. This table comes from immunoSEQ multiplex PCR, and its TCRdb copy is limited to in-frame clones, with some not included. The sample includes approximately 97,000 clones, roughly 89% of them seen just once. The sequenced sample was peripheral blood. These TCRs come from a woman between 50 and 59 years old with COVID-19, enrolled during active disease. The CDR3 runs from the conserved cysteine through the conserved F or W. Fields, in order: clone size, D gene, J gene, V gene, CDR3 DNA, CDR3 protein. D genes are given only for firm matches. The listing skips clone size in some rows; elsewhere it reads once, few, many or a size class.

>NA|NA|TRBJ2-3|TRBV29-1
TGCAGCGTCCCGCACGGAGCCACAGATACGCAGTATTTT
CSVPHGATDTQYF
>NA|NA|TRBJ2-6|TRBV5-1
TGCGCCAGCAGCGCGATTGGGGGCGCCGGGGCCAACGTCCTGACTTTC
CASSAIGGAGANVLTF
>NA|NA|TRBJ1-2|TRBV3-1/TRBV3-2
TGTGCCAGCAGCCAAGTTAACAGGATGCCCCTGGGCTACACCTTC
CASSQVNRMPLGYTF
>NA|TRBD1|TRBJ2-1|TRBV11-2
TGTGCCAGCAGCTTAGAAGGGACAGGGGGGAATGAGCAGTTCTTC
CASSLEGTGGNEQFF
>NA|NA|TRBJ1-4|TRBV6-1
TGTGCCAGCAGTGAAGTCAGGGCGGCTAATGAAAAACTGTTTTTT
CASSEVRAANEKLFF
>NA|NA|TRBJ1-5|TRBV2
TGTGCCAGCAGGGGAATCCGGGACACAGATCAGCCCCAGCATTTT
CASRGIRDTDQPQHF
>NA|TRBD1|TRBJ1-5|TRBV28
TGTGCCAGCAGCCTCTCCAGGGGGGACAGCAATCAGCCCCAGCATTTT
CASSLSRGDSNQPQHF
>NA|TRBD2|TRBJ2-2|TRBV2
TGTGCCAGCAGCTCAGCGGGGGTGAACACCGGGGAGCTGTTTTTT
CASSSAGVNTGELFF
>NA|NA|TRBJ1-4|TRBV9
TGTGCCAGCAGCGTATCGGGGGTGAAAGAAAAACTGTTTTTT
CASSVSGVKEKLFF
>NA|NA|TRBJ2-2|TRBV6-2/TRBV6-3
TGTGCCAGCAGTTACGGGCAGAATTTAAACACCGGGGAGCTGTTTTTT
CASSYGQNLNTGELFF
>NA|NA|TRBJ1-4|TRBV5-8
TGTGCCAGCAGCTCCTTCCGGGAGGGCCAAAAACTGTTTTTT
CASSSFREGQKLFF
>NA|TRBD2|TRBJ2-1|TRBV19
TGTGCCAGTAGTATAGATGCGGGGACTAGCGGGAGATACAATGAGCAGTTCTTC
CASSIDAGTSGRYNEQFF
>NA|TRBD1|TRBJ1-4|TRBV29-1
TGCAGCGTTGGGGACAGGGGTGGGGTCAGTGAAAAACTGTTTTTT
CSVGDRGGVSEKLFF
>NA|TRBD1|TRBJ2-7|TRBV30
TGTGCCTGGAGGGGGGACAGGGAGAACGAGCAGTACTTC
CAWRGDRENEQYF
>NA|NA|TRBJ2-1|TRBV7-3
TGTGCCAGCAGCTTAGGAGGGGAAACGGAGTGGGTCTTC
CASSLGGETEWVF
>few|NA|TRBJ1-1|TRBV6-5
TGTGCCAGCCGGGGGGCGATGGTCACTGAAGCTTTCTTT
CASRGAMVTEAFF
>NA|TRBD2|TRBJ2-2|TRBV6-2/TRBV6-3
TGTGCCAGCAGTCCGCGACTAGCGGGGGGGCGTATCACCGGGGAGCTGTTTTTT
CASSPRLAGGRITGELFF
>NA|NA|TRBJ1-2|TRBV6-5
TGTGCCAGCAGTCCCCTATCAACAGCCAATGGCTACACCTTC
CASSPLSTANGYTF
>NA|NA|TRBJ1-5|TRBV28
TGTGCCAGCAGTTTTGCGAGTCAGCCCCAGCATTTT
CASSFASQPQHF
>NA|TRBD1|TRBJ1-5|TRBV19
TGTGCCAGTACCATAGGGACAGGGATTAGCAATCAGCCCCAGCATTTT
CASTIGTGISNQPQHF
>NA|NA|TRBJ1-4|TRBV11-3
TGTGCCAGCAGCCCGTTTTTTGGGCGAGCTAATGAAAAACTGTTTTTT
CASSPFFGRANEKLFF
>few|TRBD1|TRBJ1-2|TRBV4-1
TGCGCCAGCAGCCAAGCCGAATCAGGGGGCGCATATGGCTACACCTTC
CASSQAESGGAYGYTF
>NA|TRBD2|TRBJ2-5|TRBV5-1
TGCGCCAGCAGTCAGCGGGGTACGACGGAGACCCAGTACTTC
CASSQRGTTETQYF
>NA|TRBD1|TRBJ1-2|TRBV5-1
TGCGCCAGCAGCTCGAACCCTAGCACAGGGGCGGGTTGGGGCTACACCTTC
CASSSNPSTGAGWGYTF
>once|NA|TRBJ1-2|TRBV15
TGTGCCACCAGGCGAGAAGTGGCGGCTGGCTACACCTTC
CATRREVAAGYTF
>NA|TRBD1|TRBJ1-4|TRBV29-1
TGCAGCGTTGGGGGCGTATCGGGACAGGGAGAAAAACTGTTTTTT
CSVGGVSGQGEKLFF
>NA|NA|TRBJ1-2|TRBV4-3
TGCGCCAGCAGCCAAGTGTTAGGGGCGGATGGCTACACCTTC
CASSQVLGADGYTF
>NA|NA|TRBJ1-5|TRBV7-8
TGTGCCAGCAGCTTAGGGGTTGGGGGGAGCAATCAGCCCCAGCATTTT
CASSLGVGGSNQPQHF
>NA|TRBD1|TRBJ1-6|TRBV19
TGTGCCAGTAGTCCTCCGACAGGGGGCCGAACCCTCCACTTT
CASSPPTGGRTLHF
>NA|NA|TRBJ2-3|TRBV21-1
TGTGCCAGCAGCAAATCGAACAGGGGAGCAGATACGCAGTATTTT
CASSKSNRGADTQYF
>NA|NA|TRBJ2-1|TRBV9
TGTGCCAGCAGCGTAGTCGGCAGGGCGGACCACAATGAGCAGTTCTTC
CASSVVGRADHNEQFF
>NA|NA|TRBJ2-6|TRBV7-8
TGTGCCAGCAGCCCGCGGGACTCTATCTCTGGGGCCAACGTCCTGACTTTC
CASSPRDSISGANVLTF
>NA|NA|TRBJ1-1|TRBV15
TGTGCCACCAGCAGAGACTCGACAGGGAACACTGAAGCTTTCTTT
CATSRDSTGNTEAFF
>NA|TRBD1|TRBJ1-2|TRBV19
TGTGCCAGTAGTGCCCGACAGGGTCCCGCTCTAGGCTACACCTTC
CASSARQGPALGYTF
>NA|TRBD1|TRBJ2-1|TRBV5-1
TGCGCCAGCAGCTTGGGACGGGACAGTATCAATGAGCAGTTCTTC
CASSLGRDSINEQFF
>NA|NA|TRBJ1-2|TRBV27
TGTGCCAGTAAGAACGGGAGCTATGAGAACTATGGCTACACCTTC
CASKNGSYENYGYTF
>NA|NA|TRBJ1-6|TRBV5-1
TGCGCCAGCAGCTTGGCCCCCCTCGAGGGTCCACCCCTCCACTTT
CASSLAPLEGPPLHF
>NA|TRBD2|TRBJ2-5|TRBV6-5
TGTGCCAGCAGTAGAACAGCGGGGGGTCAAGAGACCCAGTACTTC
CASSRTAGGQETQYF
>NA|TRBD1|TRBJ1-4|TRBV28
TGTGCCAGCAGTGGGACAGGGGCTTTCTTTGAAAAACTGTTTTTT
CASSGTGAFFEKLFF
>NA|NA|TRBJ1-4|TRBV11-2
TGTGCCAGCAGCTTAGACGCGGGCAGGGGTAATGAAAAACTGTTTTTT
CASSLDAGRGNEKLFF
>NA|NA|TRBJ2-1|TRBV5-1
TGCGCCAGCAGCTTGGTGTCAGGGTTGGATGAGCAGTTCTTC
CASSLVSGLDEQFF
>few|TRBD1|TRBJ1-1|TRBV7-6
TGTGCCAGCAGCTTTAGGGACAGCGGAACTCCTAACACTGAAGCTTTCTTT
CASSFRDSGTPNTEAFF
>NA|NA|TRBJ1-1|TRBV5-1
TGCGCCAGCAGCTCGACAGGCTCCAACACTGAAGCTTTCTTT
CASSSTGSNTEAFF
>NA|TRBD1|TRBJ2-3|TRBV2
TGTGCCAGCAGCCGGGACAGACTCACAGATACGCAGTATTTT
CASSRDRLTDTQYF
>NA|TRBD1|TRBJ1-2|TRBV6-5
TGTGCCAGCAGTTACGCCCAGGGGGCTGGGGGCTACACCTTC
CASSYAQGAGGYTF
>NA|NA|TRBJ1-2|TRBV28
TGTGCCAGCACAGGCAACACTAAGACAGTTGGAGCTAACTATGGCTACACCTTC
CASTGNTKTVGANYGYTF
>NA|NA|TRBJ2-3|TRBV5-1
TGCGCCAGCAGCTTGACTACAGATACGCAGTATTTT
CASSLTTDTQYF
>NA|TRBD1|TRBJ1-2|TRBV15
TGTGCCACCAGCGAACCGGGACAGGGATCCTATGGCTACACCTTC
CATSEPGQGSYGYTF
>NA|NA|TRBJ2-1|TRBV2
TGTGCCAGCAGTGAACCGGGTGAGCAGTTCTTC
CASSEPGEQFF
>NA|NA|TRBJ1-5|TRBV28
TGTGCCAGCAGCACAGGGAGAGGTAATCAGCCCCAGCATTTT
CASSTGRGNQPQHF
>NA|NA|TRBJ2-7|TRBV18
TGTGCCAGCTCACTAAAGGGGCTCTCCTACGAGCAGTACTTC
CASSLKGLSYEQYF
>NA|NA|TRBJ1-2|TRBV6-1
TGTGCCAGCAGTGAAGTACGGATACTAGCTAACTATGGCTACACCTTC
CASSEVRILANYGYTF
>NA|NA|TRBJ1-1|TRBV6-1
TGTGCCAGCAGTGAATCCGGGAACACTGAAGCTTTCTTT
CASSESGNTEAFF
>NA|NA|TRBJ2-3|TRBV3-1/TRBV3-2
TGTGCCAGCAGCCCCGGGGACTTTAGCACAGATACGCAGTATTTT
CASSPGDFSTDTQYF
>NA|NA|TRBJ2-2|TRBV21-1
TGTGCCAGCAGCCCCATGGGACAGGGTATTCCCGGGGAGCTGTTTTTT
CASSPMGQGIPGELFF